This record looks at one TCR beta chain sequence and its context. The junction had 5 bases not matched to a gene; V was cut back by 11 bases and J by 3 bases. The CDR3 spans 14 residues. Germline loops: CDR1 LNHDA, CDR2 SQIVND (reference sequence). The repertoire was sequenced with immunoSEQ multiplex PCR; TCRdb's copy has only in-frame clones and lacks some. The sample consists of 70,000 or so clones, approximately 78% of them appearing once. This specimen comes from a study of blood T cell repertoires in COVID-19. Sequencing input: peripheral blood. This rearrangement joins TRBV19 to TRBJ1-4, with 11 bases that match TRBD1. The source of this sequence is a woman of 80 years or more with acute or convalescent COVID-19. The chain's CDR3 is CAAGTGGSNEKLFF. In nucleotides, the CDR3 is TGTGCCGCCGGGACAGGGGGATCTAATGAAAAACTGTTTTTT. The full variable domain, rest sourced from reference TRBV19 and TRBJ1-4, is DGGITQSPKYLFRKEGQNVTLSCEQNLNHDAMYWYRQDPGQGLRLIYYSQIVNDFQKGDIAEGYSVSREKKESFPLTVTSAQKNPTAFYLCAAGTGGSNEKLFFGSGTQLSVL.